One and the same sample provided the 5 T cell receptor beta chains below, sequenced in a study of blood T cell repertoires in COVID-19. The protocol was immunoSEQ multiplex PCR, while the TCRdb copy is restricted to in-frame clones and leaves out a portion. The sample lists approximately 670,000 clones; about 87% were seen once. Sample: peripheral blood. The receptors stem from a woman aged 18-29 years with acute or convalescent COVID-19.

This chain links TRBV7-2 with TRBJ1-6; the match to TRBD1 covers 7 bases. This CDR3 is 14 amino acids long. The V gene's germline CDR1 is SGHTA and CDR2 FQGNSA. V trimming: 4 bases; J trimming: 10 bases; junction bases outside the gene matches: 7. The CDR3 DNA follows: TGTGCCAGCAGCTCCACAGGGGTCGAGTCACCCCTCCACTTT. Protein product: CASSSTGVESPLHF.

J is TRBJ1-1 and V is TRBV11-1; D is uncertain. The germline V gene has CDR1 SGHAT and CDR2 FQDESV (reference sequence). The V gene lost 4 bases and the J gene lost 2 bases, with 5 bases spanning the gap. CDR3 length equals 12 residues. CDR3 sequence reads: CASSSPNTEAFF. The CDR3 DNA follows: TGTGCCAGCAGCTCCCCTAACACTGAAGCTTTCTTT.

The chain is built from TRBV19 and TRBJ1-6; possibly TRBD1 for D (5 bases). This CDR3 spans 14 amino acids. V shed 5 bases and J shed 6 bases, with 11 bases lying between them. Germline V gene sequence: CDR1 LNHDA, CDR2 SQIVND (reference sequence). The CDR3 protein is CASSAPGPNSPLHF. DNA for the CDR3: TGTGCCAGTAGTGCCCCAGGGCCTAATTCACCCCTCCACTTT.

V and J are TRBV11-2 and TRBJ2-5; D is uncertain. The CDR3 loop spans 11 amino acids. The V gene's germline CDR1 is SGHAT and CDR2 FQNNGV. Between the trimmed V and J ends, which lost 6 bases and 5 bases, there was a span of 7 bases. The CDR3 DNA is TGTGCCAGCAGACGTAGCGAGACCCAGTACTTC. This translates into CASRRSETQYF.

Comments on this clone: This sample includes further DNA sequences coding for the same CDR3. CDR3 residues: CASSLGGGGQPQHF. Written as DNA, the CDR3 is TGTGCCAGCAGCTTAGGAGGGGGCGGTCAGCCCCAGCATTTT. This sequence joins TRBV5-6 and TRBJ1-5; 7 nucleotides match TRBD1. V lost 2 bases, J lost 6 bases, and 5 bases stayed unmatched. The germline gives CDR1 SGHDT, CDR2 YYEEEE. This CDR3 contains 14 residues.